What follows describes a single T cell receptor (beta chain). No antigen is known for it. Treatment described: oral pan-JAK inhibitor, 5-10 mg twice daily. RNA was isolated and reverse transcribed to cDNA, the sequencing template. Sequenced by immunoSEQ multiplex PCR; TCRdb stores in-frame clones only, minus some. This table holds 75,000 to 100,000 clones, over 70% found once. V lost 1 base and J lost 10, with 5 bases in between. Germline V CDR1 and CDR2: SEHNR, FQNEAQ (reference sequence). CDR3 length: 11 amino acids. These data belong to a study of CD8+ T cells in alopecia areata. About the research overall: Tofacitinib was taken orally by treated patients, and the dose was 5 to 10 mg twice daily. Study results and caveats: More clonal than normal scalp was lesional scalp, particularly alopecia totalis/universalis.

V is TRBV7-9 and J is TRBJ2-1; D gene uncertain. The sample consisted of CD8+ T cells sorted from blood, taken around week 44, from a patient treated with tofacitinib. This TCR came from a human donor with alopecia areata. The CDR3 DNA reads as TGTGCCAGCAGCTTAGGGCAGGAGCAGTTCTTC. This codes for CASSLGQEQFF.